The text below deals with one T cell receptor beta chain. Its target is not known. The data stem from a study of cytomegalovirus exposure and HLA in healthy donors. Findings of the study overall: When analyzed later, a missense DCLRE1C variant was found to be linked to TCR beta V- and J-gene trimming. Presence/absence analyses treated sequencing depth as roughly uniform across donors.

The CDR3 spans 14 residues. Germline values: CDR1 SEHNR, CDR2 FQNEAQ (reference sequence). V was pared by 6 bases and J by 6 bases, with 14 bases between. Primers for the PCR totalled 60 Vbeta and 13 Jbeta. This table comes from immunoSEQ multiplex PCR, and its TCRdb copy is limited to in-frame clones, with some not included. The sample includes about 200,000 clones, about four fifths of them seen just once. Specimen: PBMCs. This chain links TRBV7-9 with TRBJ1-4; D remains ambiguous. The clonotype was recovered from a man aged 25-45 years in good health and CMV-seronegative. The CDR3 sequence is CASSLSRGDEKLFF. As DNA, the CDR3 is TGTGCCAGCAGTCTTTCGAGAGGAGATGAAAAACTGTTTTTT.